This T cell receptor beta chain originates from a study of cytomegalovirus exposure and HLA in healthy donors. Background on the study: Tens of millions of unique TCRs from HLA-typed donors made up an early data release. Clustering assigned 70% to 90% of the 350 to 400 genotyped donors to the Caucasian-associated ancestry cluster.

The V and J ends lost 0 bases and 4 bases respectively, with 19 bases between them. Germline V gene data show CDR1 as SNHLY and CDR2 as FYNNEI. The CDR3 extends over 18 amino acids. In regard to this clone: Antigen specificity is unknown.

The PCR ran on 60 Vbeta and 13 Jbeta primers. TCRdb keeps only in-frame clones here, not all; method: immunoSEQ multiplex PCR. The repertoire holds about 150,000 clones, with 85% as singletons. Findings and limits, study-wide: One variant, a missense change in DCLRE1C, was linked in a later analysis to TCR beta V- and J-gene trimming.

Material for sequencing was PBMCs. The rearrangement joins TRBV2 to TRBJ1-5; D is unresolved. This receptor was obtained from a boy aged 2 to 10 in good health and CMV-seronegative. The CDR3 loop reads CASSEAGRRAESNQPQHF. The CDR3 nucleotides read TGTGCCAGCAGTGAAGCGGGCCGGAGGGCTGAATCTAATCAGCCCCAGCATTTT.